Listed below are T cell receptor beta chains from one sample, sequenced in a study of cytomegalovirus exposure and HLA in healthy donors. The assay was immunoSEQ multiplex PCR, and TCRdb's table has in-frame clones only and misses some. This table holds 150,000 to 200,000 clones, under 90% found once. Source material: PBMCs. Receptors originate from a woman aged 18-29 years in good health and CMV-seropositive. Each CDR3 is given with its conserved first and last residue. D genes are given only for firm matches. Only part of the rows carry a size: once, few, many, or a class if the clone is expanded.

cdr3_aa cdr3_nt j_call clone_size d_call v_call
CATSSGGVTNSMNTEAFF TGTGCCACCAGCAGCGGCGGGGTCACAAACTCTATGAACACTGAAGCTTTCTTT TRBJ1-1 - - TRBV15
CASTPGQGSYEQYF TGTGCCAGTACACCGGGACAGGGGTCCTACGAGCAGTACTTC TRBJ2-7 - TRBD1 TRBV2
CASSPPSPRGEQFF TGTGCCAGCTCACCACCGTCTCCACGCGGTGAGCAGTTCTTC TRBJ2-1 once - TRBV18
CASSPAHGGGSYNEQFF TGTGCCAGCAGCCCGGCCCACGGCGGAGGGTCCTACAATGAGCAGTTCTTC TRBJ2-1 - - TRBV7-8
CASSNGTGSEKLFF TGCGCCAGCAGCAACGGGACAGGGAGTGAAAAACTGTTTTTT TRBJ1-4 - TRBD1 TRBV5-1
CASSADRSSDTQYF TGTGCCAGCAGTGCCGACAGGTCGTCAGATACGCAGTATTTT TRBJ2-3 - - TRBV9
CAWRASGASNEQFF TGTGCCTGGAGGGCTAGCGGGGCCTCCAATGAGCAGTTCTTC TRBJ2-1 - TRBD2 TRBV30
CASSEEAAGSGTEAFF TGTGCCAGCAGTGAAGAAGCCGCGGGTTCGGGCACTGAAGCTTTCTTT TRBJ1-1 once - TRBV2
CASSPLQNTEAFF TGTGCCAGCTCACCACTACAGAACACTGAAGCTTTCTTT TRBJ1-1 - - TRBV18
CASRGLAGEQYF TGTGCCAGCAGGGGATTAGCGGGCGAGCAGTACTTC TRBJ2-7 - TRBD2 TRBV28
CASSYSRGSSYNEQFF TGTGCCAGCAGTTACTCCCGGGGAAGCTCCTACAATGAGCAGTTCTTC TRBJ2-1 - - TRBV6-5
CASSRQGVHGYTF TGTGCCAGCAGCAGACAGGGCGTTCATGGCTACACCTTC TRBJ1-2 - TRBD1 TRBV9
CASLQGPTTENEQYF TGTGCCAGCCTACAGGGGCCGACAACCGAAAACGAGCAGTACTTC TRBJ2-7 - TRBD1 TRBV10-3
CAIQTGDGTEAFF TGTGCCATCCAGACAGGGGATGGCACTGAAGCTTTCTTT TRBJ1-1 - TRBD1 TRBV6-5
CSVSGGSNQPQHF TGCAGCGTTTCAGGGGGTAGCAATCAGCCCCAGCATTTT TRBJ1-5 - TRBD1 TRBV29-1
CACSPGGREAYEQYF TGTGCCTGTTCTCCCGGAGGGCGCGAAGCCTACGAGCAGTACTTC TRBJ2-7 - - TRBV30
CASSLGGATGANVLTF TGTGCCAGCAGCTTAGGTGGGGCAACTGGGGCCAACGTCCTGACTTTC TRBJ2-6 - - TRBV7-2
CASSLAGGPDGELFF TGCGCCAGCAGTCTAGCGGGAGGGCCCGACGGGGAGCTGTTTTTT TRBJ2-2 once TRBD2 TRBV10-1
CASRAEAGYTF TGTGCCAGCAGGGCAGAGGCTGGCTACACCTTC TRBJ1-2 few - TRBV6-5
CATNERGNNEQFF TGTGCCACCAACGAGCGGGGTAACAATGAGCAGTTCTTC TRBJ2-1 - TRBD2 TRBV6-6
CASGPGTGLYEQYF TGCGCCAGCGGGCCAGGGACAGGACTCTACGAGCAGTACTTC TRBJ2-7 - TRBD1 TRBV5-1
CASSLLRNTEAFF TGTGCCAGCAGCTTACTGCGGAACACTGAAGCTTTCTTT TRBJ1-1 - - TRBV7-2
CASSPPFKNIQYF TGTGCCAGCAGTCCCCCTTTTAAAAACATTCAGTACTTC TRBJ2-4 - - TRBV27
CASSLTTASYEQYF TGTGCCAGCAGCTTAACGACAGCCTCCTACGAGCAGTACTTC TRBJ2-7 - - TRBV7-2
CASSVGGTDTQYF TGTGCCAGCAGCGTCGGAGGCACAGATACGCAGTATTTT TRBJ2-3 - - TRBV11-3
CATSREPGTGAFF TGTGCCACCAGCAGGGAACCAGGGACAGGAGCTTTCTTT TRBJ1-1 - TRBD1 TRBV15
CASSSAREGSSARQFF TGTGCCAGCAGCTCCGCCAGGGAGGGCTCGAGCGCACGGCAGTTCTTC TRBJ2-1 - TRBD2 TRBV11-3
CASKYRVAGELFF TGTGCCAGCAAATACAGGGTCGCCGGGGAGCTGTTTTTT TRBJ2-2 - - TRBV27
CASSGQGSGYGYTF TGTGCCAGTAGTGGACAGGGGTCGGGATATGGCTACACCTTC TRBJ1-2 - TRBD1 TRBV19
CASSRSLQGRNSGNTIYF TGTGCCAGCTCACGCAGCTTACAGGGGAGAAACTCTGGAAACACCATATATTTT TRBJ1-3 few TRBD1 TRBV18
CASSLPQGSSTIYF TGTGCCAGCAGCCTCCCACAGGGGAGTAGCACCATATATTTT TRBJ1-3 - TRBD1 TRBV9
CASSPSGLAGERNIQYF TGTGCCAGCAGCCCCTCGGGACTAGCGGGAGAGAGAAACATTCAGTACTTC TRBJ2-4 - TRBD2 TRBV5-4
CASSLEQEGEKLFF TGTGCCAGCAGCTTAGAACAGGAGGGTGAAAAACTGTTTTTT TRBJ1-4 - - TRBV7-9
CASSQDLAGPNEKLFF TGCGCCAGCAGCCAAGATCTTGCGGGGCCTAATGAAAAACTGTTTTTT TRBJ1-4 - - TRBV4-3
CASSQDLATGNFATNEKLFF TGTGCCAGCAGCCAAGATCTCGCGACAGGGAACTTCGCAACTAATGAAAAACTGTTTTTT TRBJ1-4 once TRBD1 TRBV14
CASSFPTYEQYF TGTGCCAGCAGTTTTCCCACCTACGAGCAGTACTTC TRBJ2-7 - - TRBV28
CASSTLRTGCDCEQYF TGTGCCAGCAGCACCCTACGGACAGGTTGCGATTGCGAGCAGTACTTC TRBJ2-7 - - TRBV21-1
CASSLGHSGFEQYF TGTGCCAGTAGTCTCGGACATTCGGGTTTCGAGCAGTACTTC TRBJ2-7 - - TRBV19
CASSLGLASATDTQYF TGTGCCAGCAGCCTGGGACTAGCCTCGGCCACAGATACGCAGTATTTT TRBJ2-3 once TRBD2 TRBV7-9
CASSLAGGSASYEQYF TGTGCCAGCAGTTTAGCGGGAGGGTCGGCCTCCTACGAGCAGTACTTC TRBJ2-7 - TRBD2 TRBV6-6
CASSEGTAYYNNEQFF TGTGCCAGCAGTGAAGGGACAGCCTACTACAACAATGAGCAGTTCTTC TRBJ2-1 - - TRBV6-1
CASSLTHRGYNEQFF TGTGCCAGCAGCTTAACCCACAGGGGATACAATGAGCAGTTCTTC TRBJ2-1 - TRBD1 TRBV11-3